A single sample gave rise to the 32 T cell receptor beta chains below, sequenced in a study of blood T cell repertoires in COVID-19. TCRdb's table, derived via immunoSEQ multiplex PCR, lists solely in-frame clones and lacks some. The data contain 100,000 to 150,000 clones, approximately 88% of them singletons. The source material was peripheral blood. The receptor set was obtained from a woman aged 25-40 years who had recovered from COVID-19.

This clone was recorded only once. V usage is TRBV9 and J usage is TRBJ2-5, with D possibly being TRBD2 (6 bases). In germline, CDR1 is SGDLS, CDR2 YYNGEE. V was shortened by 4 bases and J by 4 bases, with 14 bases between the two germline ends. The CDR3 extends over 14 amino acids. CDR3 in DNA: TGTGCCAGCAGCCCCAGAACTAGCCCAGAGACCCAGTACTTC. Its translation: CASSPRTSPETQYF.

The chain links TRBV7-8 to TRBJ2-3; the D gene is possibly TRBD2 (5 bases). CDR3 length equals 15 residues. The V end lost 1 base, the J end lost 3 bases, and 11 bases lay between the germline ends. The germline CDR1 and CDR2 sequences are SGHVS and FQNEAQ. In DNA, the CDR3 is TGTGCCAGCAGCTTAGGGAAAACGGGAACAGATACGCAGTATTTT. Translation gives CASSLGKTGTDTQYF.

The chain recombines TRBV7-9 with TRBJ1-2; the match to TRBD1 covers 9 bases. In germline, CDR1 is SEHNR, CDR2 FQNEAQ (reference sequence). This CDR3 has 16 residues. Unmatched junction bases numbered 14, after V lost 5 bases and J lost 7 bases. The CDR3 DNA is TGTGCCAGCAGCGTAACTCCGGGACAGGGTGGTATTGGCTACACCTTC. It yields the protein CASSVTPGQGGIGYTF.

This clone was picked up one time. The chain uses TRBV19 and TRBJ2-3; D is unclear. The CDR3 has 15 residues. CDR1 LNHDA and CDR2 SQIVND come from the germline V gene (reference sequence). Trimming shortened V by 2 bases and J by 0 bases, and 9 bases separated the two germline ends. The CDR3: CASSISFGSTDTQYF. As DNA, the CDR3 is TGTGCCAGTAGTATATCGTTCGGTAGCACAGATACGCAGTATTTT.

This sequence joins TRBV14 and TRBJ2-3, with D unclear. The CDR3 runs 16 residues. Germline-derived CDR1 and CDR2 are SGHDN and FVKESK. The V end lost 0 bases, the J end lost 0 bases, and 10 bases lay between the germline ends. As DNA, the CDR3 is TGTGCCAGCAGCCAAGAGTCTCCCGGTAGCACAGATACGCAGTATTTT. Its protein is CASSQESPGSTDTQYF.

At least ten counts were recorded for this clone. The rearrangement joins TRBV6-5 to TRBJ2-1; weak D call: TRBD1 (6 bases). Germline V gene lookup returns CDR1 MNHEY and CDR2 SVGAGI. Deletions cut 7 bases from V and 6 bases from J, with 16 bases between. CDR3 length: 14 amino acids. CDR3 DNA: TGTGCCAGCATAACAGGGTATGTAGGCAATGAGCAGTTCTTC. Protein: CASITGYVGNEQFF.

In regard to this clone: The junction differs from germline at one of its ends, possibly a read error. The rearrangement links TRBV6-1 to TRBJ2-1; TRBD2 is a possible D gene (6 bases). The germline V gene has CDR1 MNHNS and CDR2 SASEGT. The CDR3 has 18 amino acids. The CDR3 sequence: CASSEGLTYTSSHNEQFF. The CDR3 DNA follows: TGTGCCAGCAGTGAAGGACTGACCTATACTAGCTCCCACAATGAGCAGTTCTTC.

This clone was detected only once. The V call is TRBV11-1, the J call TRBJ2-2; 11 bases fit TRBD2. The CDR3 has 16 residues. Germline-derived CDR1 and CDR2 are SGHAT and FQDESV (reference sequence). V was clipped by 4 bases and J by 5 bases; unmatched bases: 6. The CDR3: CASSSTSGSKTGELFF. Written as DNA, the CDR3 is TGTGCCAGCAGCTCCACTAGCGGGAGTAAAACCGGGGAGCTGTTTTTT.

This clone was counted once. V is TRBV19 and J is TRBJ2-3; D is ambiguous. Trimming removed 3 bases at V and 0 bases at J, with 16 bases between. Germline V gene data show CDR1 as LNHDA and CDR2 as SQIVND (reference sequence). There are 17 residues in the CDR3. CDR3 in amino acids: CASSMPPGSRSTDTQYF. DNA for the CDR3: TGTGCCAGTAGTATGCCCCCCGGGTCGCGGAGCACAGATACGCAGTATTTT.

This clone was counted between two and nine times. The chain recombines TRBV7-6 with TRBJ2-1, with TRBD2 matching over 7 bases. Germline-derived CDR1 and CDR2 are SGHVS and FNYEAQ. This CDR3 has 15 residues. V shed 6 bases and J 6 bases; nucleotides not matched to a gene: 11. Here the CDR3 reads CASSLGLEGPNEQFF. DNA for the CDR3: TGTGCCAGCAGTCTCGGACTAGAGGGCCCCAATGAGCAGTTCTTC.

This clone appeared once. The chain joins TRBV6-5 to TRBJ1-2; D is unresolved. The CDR3 consists of 13 residues. CDR1 is MNHEY, CDR2 SVGAGI, per germline. Trimming removed 2 bases at V and 2 bases at J, with 6 bases between. The chain's CDR3 is CASSYGLNYGYTF. As DNA, the CDR3 is TGTGCCAGCAGTTACGGACTAAACTATGGCTACACCTTC.

The chain uses TRBV4-1 and TRBJ2-1; TRBD2 aligns across 15 bases. V gave up 4 bases and J gave up 9 bases; unmatched junction bases: 7. The CDR3 sequence is 16 residues long. Germline CDR1 is MGHRA and CDR2 is YSYEKL. CDR3 in amino acids: CASSPLGTSGGLEQFF. CDR3 nucleotides: TGCGCCAGCAGCCCGCTGGGGACTAGCGGGGGGCTTGAGCAGTTCTTC.

This clone was found once. The chain carries TRBV5-5 and TRBJ2-1; 10 positions match TRBD2. Germline V gene lookup returns CDR1 SGHKS and CDR2 YYEKEE (reference sequence). J was trimmed by 7 bases and V by 5 bases; bases with no gene match: 12. The CDR3 covers 16 residues. The CDR3 DNA reads TGTGCCAGCAGTCTACTAGCGGGAAATCTTGTAAATGAGCAGTTCTTC. This codes for CASSLLAGNLVNEQFF.

This chain connects TRBV19 to TRBJ1-4, with a weak D call TRBD1 (6 bases). This CDR3 contains 13 residues. Per the germline V gene, CDR1 is LNHDA and CDR2 is SQIVND (reference sequence). Trimming took off 8 bases at V and 4 bases at J, with 11 bases between the two ends. Written as DNA, the CDR3 is TGTGCCAGTCAAGGACAGCTTAATGAAAAACTGTTTTTT. Amino acids: CASQGQLNEKLFF.

This rearrangement joins TRBV6-5 to TRBJ2-1; 11 bases align to TRBD2. CDR3 length: 15 residues. CDR1 and CDR2 (germline): MNHEY, SVGAGI. The ends lost 5 bases at V and 6 bases at J; junction bases unmatched: 6. As DNA, the CDR3 is TGTGCCAGCAGTCCACTAGCGGGAGACGGCAATGAGCAGTTCTTC. Its protein product is CASSPLAGDGNEQFF.

This sequence joins TRBV13 and TRBJ1-1, with 10 bases fitting TRBD1. CDR1 PRHDT and CDR2 FYEKMQ come from the germline V gene (reference sequence). The CDR3 is made up of 16 amino acids. Trimming at V came to 4 bases and at J to 1 base, leaving 6 bases not matched to a gene. DNA of the CDR3: TGTGCCAGCAGCTCCGGCGGACAGGGGGGGAACACTGAAGCTTTCTTT. This translates into CASSSGGQGGNTEAFF.

In its sample, this clone was seen a few times. The rearrangement links TRBV25-1 to TRBJ1-2; TRBD1 aligns across 9 bases. V was pared by 8 bases and J by 5 bases, with 6 bases of the junction left unmatched. CDR3 length equals 13 residues. Germline V gene sequence: CDR1 MGHDK, CDR2 SYGVNS. This CDR3 reads CASADRGEYGYTF. In DNA form, the CDR3 reads TGTGCCAGCGCGGACAGGGGAGAGTATGGCTACACCTTC.

This clone was counted once. The chain links TRBV6-6 to TRBJ2-3, with D tentatively TRBD1 (6 bases). CDR3 length equals 15 residues. Germline V CDR1 and CDR2: MNHNY, SVGAGI (reference sequence). Trimming removed 6 bases at V and 0 bases at J, with 13 bases between. The CDR3 spells CASSPTGTSTDTQYF. CDR3 DNA: TGTGCCAGCAGCCCGACAGGTACTAGCACAGATACGCAGTATTTT.

The V and J genes are TRBV13 and TRBJ2-2, with D unclear. Germline V gene data show CDR1 as PRHDT and CDR2 as FYEKMQ (reference sequence). V was shortened by 1 base and J by 0 bases, with 9 bases between the two germline ends. The CDR3 length is 16 residues. The CDR3 DNA is TGTGCCAGCAGCTTAGTCCGTTTCGCGAACACCGGGGAGCTGTTTTTT. As protein: CASSLVRFANTGELFF. Supplemented by reference TRBV13 and TRBJ2-2, the full variable domain reads AAGVIQSPRHLIKEKRETATLKCYPIPRHDTVYWYQQGPGQDPQFLISFYEKMQSDKGSIPDRFSAQQFSDYHSELNMSSLELGDSALYFCASSLVRFANTGELFFGEGSRLTVL.

The genes are TRBV10-1 and TRBJ1-6; possibly TRBD1 for D (5 bases). Trimming removed 4 bases at V and 4 bases at J, with 14 bases between. Germline CDR1 is WNHNN and CDR2 is SYGVQD (reference sequence). CDR3 length: 16 residues. The CDR3 loop is CASSVGAGPYNSPLHF. The CDR3 nucleotides read TGCGCCAGCAGTGTTGGGGCAGGGCCATATAATTCACCCCTCCACTTT.

The gene calls are TRBV2 and TRBJ2-3; D unclear. The CDR3 covers 12 residues. From germline, CDR1 is SNHLY and CDR2 FYNNEI. The V and J ends lost 0 bases and 7 bases respectively, with 5 bases between them. CDR3 amino acids: CASSEALYTQYF. The CDR3 nucleotides are TGTGCCAGCAGTGAAGCCCTATATACGCAGTATTTT. Complete variable domain (other parts from reference TRBV2 and TRBJ2-3): EPEVTQTPSHQVTQMGQEVILRCVPISNHLYFYWYRQILGQKVEFLVSFYNNEISEKSEIFDDQFSVERPDGSNFTLKIRSTKLEDSAMYFCASSEALYTQYFGPGTRLTVL.

On this clone: The sample has other DNA sequences that encode this CDR3 too. The V gene is TRBV15, the J gene TRBJ2-2; D is unclear. This CDR3 contains 14 residues. Deletions cut 6 bases from V and 1 base from J, with 9 bases between. Germline CDR1 LNHNV, CDR2 YYDKDF (reference sequence). The CDR3 reads CATRPPGNTGELFF. The CDR3 nucleotides read TGTGCCACCAGACCGCCCGGGAACACCGGGGAGCTGTTTTTT.

This rearrangement joins TRBV27 to TRBJ1-2, with TRBD1 matching 9 bases. Losses at the gene ends were 8 bases for V and 2 bases for J; bases not matched to a gene: 12. The CDR3 is made up of 16 amino acids. Germline assignment: CDR1 MNHEY and CDR2 SMNVEV (reference sequence). The CDR3 DNA follows: TGTGCCAGCTCTCCTTTTTCCGGGACAGGGAACTATGGCTACACCTTC. Protein product: CASSPFSGTGNYGYTF.

The J gene is TRBJ1-2, the V gene TRBV30; the match to TRBD1 covers 10 bases. Trimming took 2 bases from V and 8 from J; bases not matched to a gene: 5. Germline CDR1 is GTSNPN and CDR2 is SVGIG (reference sequence). CDR3 length: 13 amino acids. The CDR3 protein is CAWSRDRGYGYTF. The CDR3 region has the DNA TGTGCCTGGAGTAGGGACAGGGGTTACGGCTACACCTTC.

This chain joins TRBV7-9 and TRBJ2-6, with TRBD1 matching over 10 bases. V trimming: 5 bases; J trimming: 0 bases; junction bases outside the gene matches: 1. The CDR3 length is 16 residues. Germline CDR1 SEHNR, CDR2 FQNEAQ (reference sequence). The DNA for the CDR3 is TGTGCCAGCAGCCGGGACAGGGGCTCTGGGGCCAACGTCCTGACTTTC. Amino acid sequence: CASSRDRGSGANVLTF.

Written as DNA, the CDR3 is TGTGCCAGCAGACGCACTTCGATCGAGGAGCTGTTTTTT. It specifies CASRRTSIEELFF. This chain uses TRBV6-5 with TRBJ2-2; no clear D gene. The CDR3 contains 13 residues. Germline V lookup: CDR1 MNHEY, CDR2 SVGAGI. Trimming took off 6 bases at V and 10 bases at J, with 15 bases between the two ends.

CDR3 sequence (DNA): TGCGCCAGCAGCCATCCCACAGGGTCAGCCGGGGAGCTGTTTTTT. Amino acids: CASSHPTGSAGELFF. The V gene is TRBV4-1, the J gene TRBJ2-2; maybe TRBD1 (6 bases). Germline CDR1 MGHRA, CDR2 YSYEKL. The CDR3 consists of 15 residues. Trimming pared 3 bases from V and 6 bases from J, leaving 14 bases between.

The CDR3 is CASSEPGVSYGYTF. CDR3 in DNA: TGTGCCAGCAGTGAGCCAGGGGTTAGCTATGGCTACACCTTC. The V gene is TRBV2, the J gene TRBJ1-2, with D tentatively TRBD1 (6 bases). Per germline, CDR1 SNHLY and CDR2 FYNNEI. Trimming cost V 3 bases and J 4 bases, with 12 bases left between them. CDR3 size: 14 residues.

This clone has only a few counts. The rearrangement joins TRBV5-1 to TRBJ2-7; 11 positions agree with TRBD2. Per germline, CDR1 SGHRS and CDR2 YFSETQ. V lost 4 bases and J lost 3; bases outside the gene matches: 9. This CDR3 comprises 16 residues. The DNA of the CDR3 is TGCGCCAGCAGCATGAATAGCGGGAGGGTTAGCTACGAGCAGTACTTC. Its translation: CASSMNSGRVSYEQYF.

J is TRBJ2-2 and V is TRBV7-3, with 9 nucleotides matching TRBD2. Germline trimming cut 0 bases from V and 6 bases from J; bases unmatched to any gene: 8. This CDR3 spans 17 amino acids. Germline CDR1 and CDR2: SGHTA and FQGTGA. This CDR3 is CASSLTGAGGPSGELFF. The CDR3 nucleotides are TGTGCCAGCAGCTTAACGGGGGCGGGAGGGCCATCCGGGGAGCTGTTTTTT. Full variable domain (remainder filled in from reference TRBV7-3 and TRBJ2-2): GAGVSQTPSNKVTEKGKYVELRCDPISGHTALYWYRQSLGQGPEFLIYFQGTGAADDSGLPNDRFFAVRPEGSVSTLKIQRTERGDSAVYLCASSLTGAGGPSGELFFGEGSRLTVL.

The chain recombines TRBV7-9 with TRBJ1-5; D unclear. Germline V CDR1 and CDR2: SEHNR, FQNEAQ (reference sequence). CDR3 length equals 12 residues. V lost 3 bases, J lost 11 bases, and 11 bases lay in between. The CDR3 DNA reads as TGTGCCAGCAGCTTTTCATCCGGGACCCAGCATTTT. As protein: CASSFSSGTQHF. The entire variable domain, with the rest obtained from reference TRBV7-9 and TRBJ1-5, is as follows: DTGVSQNPRHKITKRGQNVTFRCDPISEHNRLYWYRQTLGQGPEFLTYFQNEAQLEKSRLLSDRFSAERPKGSFSTLEIQRTEQGDSAMYLCASSFSSGTQHFGDGTRLSIL.

This chain links TRBV6-1 with TRBJ2-1, with 11 positions matching TRBD2. Germline V gene data show CDR1 as MNHNS and CDR2 as SASEGT. This CDR3 comprises 18 residues. The ends lost 2 bases at V and 9 bases at J; junction bases unmatched: 15. The CDR3 DNA sequence: TGTGCCAGCAGTGAAATTAGGGTAGCGGGAGGGCCCGGGGGTGAGCAGTTCTTC. Encoded protein: CASSEIRVAGGPGGEQFF.